Below are 6 T cell receptor beta chains sequenced from a single sample in a study of OX40 agonist ivuxolimab in advanced cancers. Receptor amplification or capture employed the immunoSEQ multiplex PCR assay. Not all clones reach the TCRdb copy of this immuneACCESS table, which keeps in-frame sequences only. Checked studies attribute under half of the gap to unresolved V genes and leave the rest unexplained. This sample gives roughly 64,000 clones in total; approximately 84% of them show up just once. The leading ten clones occupy 2.5% to 3.5% of the sample. Here the sequenced sample was CD4+ or CD8+ T cells sorted from blood, taken in a trial of the OX40 agonist ivuxolimab. The receptors here all came from an adult with an advanced solid tumor such as melanoma, head and neck, liver or kidney cancer.

The rearrangement joins TRBV9 to TRBJ2-1, with TRBD2 identical over 9 bases. Germline V gives CDR1 SGDLS, CDR2 YYNGEE. The CDR3 is 15 amino acids. The J segment lost 3 bases and the V segment lost 4 bases, leaving 5 bases of the junction unmatched. Here the CDR3 reads CASSTSGGNYNEQFF. The DNA for the CDR3 is TGTGCCAGCAGCACAAGCGGGGGGAACTACAATGAGCAGTTCTTC.

The V call is TRBV11-2, the J call TRBJ2-5; TRBD2 agrees at 9 bases. The length of the CDR3 is 15 residues. Germline lookup yields CDR1 SGHAT and CDR2 FQNNGV. The trim removed 5 bases at V and 5 bases at J, leaving 9 bases unmatched. Here the CDR3 DNA reads TGTGCCAGCAGCCCGCAGGGACTAGCCAGTGAGACCCAGTACTTC. Its translation: CASSPQGLASETQYF.

The chain carries TRBV4-3 and TRBJ1-4; D gene uncertain. The V gene lost 2 bases and the J gene lost 0 bases, with 7 bases spanning the gap. Germline CDR1 LGHNA, CDR2 YSLEER. The CDR3 loop spans 15 amino acids. The CDR3 region is CASSQRPATNEKLFF. In nucleotides, the CDR3 is TGCGCCAGCAGCCAACGACCTGCAACTAATGAAAAACTGTTTTTT.

The chain links TRBV4-1 to TRBJ1-6, with 8 bases identical to TRBD1. The CDR3 is 16 amino acids. V shed 0 bases and J 9 bases; nucleotides not matched to a gene: 7. Germline CDR1 and CDR2: MGHRA and YSYEKL. CDR3 protein: CASSQDHAGGRSPLHF. Written as DNA, the CDR3 is TGCGCCAGCAGCCAAGATCACGCAGGGGGCCGTTCACCCCTCCACTTT.

V usage is TRBV5-1 and J usage is TRBJ2-7; TRBD1 or TRBD2 may be the D gene (5 bases each). Germline V gene data show CDR1 as SGHRS and CDR2 as YFSETQ. The CDR3 totals 14 residues. V was pared by 4 bases and J by 1 base, with 12 bases between. Here the CDR3 DNA reads TGCGCCAGCAGCGGGGGTCCAGGGTCCTACGAGCAGTACTTC. This sequence encodes CASSGGPGSYEQYF.

The chain employs TRBV10-2 and TRBJ2-7; D gene unclear. CDR3 length equals 14 residues. Trimming stripped 2 bases from V and 1 base from J, with 9 bases between. Germline CDR1 WSHSY, CDR2 SAAADI. The CDR3 DNA reads TGCGCCAGCAGTGAGATAGACATTTCCTACGAGCAGTACTTC. This encodes CASSEIDISYEQYF.